This T cell receptor (beta chain) was recovered during a study of post-analysis software for immune sequencing data (dated by TCRdb to 2014 to 2015). With respect to the entire study: Relapsing-remitting, secondary progressive and progressive-relapsing multiple sclerosis were recorded as disease courses, and subtype annotation was lacking for some patients. Patient repertoires were compared against ten to twelve previously published healthy control repertoires from donors aged roughly 6 to 28 years. A subset of samples was prepared in parallel using single-end sample barcoding, then pooled and co-amplified after Illumina adapter ligation. The research as a whole found: Significantly higher frequencies in patients than in controls were found for five or six TRBV segments, including TRBV5-6, TRBV5-1 and TRBV20-1. When samples were clustered directly using the F measure, samples prepared in the same batch co-clustered strongly, which prompted a batch-effect correction. Normalized Chao1 diversity was significantly lower in multiple sclerosis patients than controls, suggesting substantial peripheral T-cell clonal expansion. The control group was slightly older than the multiple sclerosis patient group.

Remarks on this clonotype: No cognate antigen has been identified for it. No base quality values were provided; no much bigger clone lies one nucleotide off.

To demonstrate the VDJtools post-analysis software, the study profiled TCR beta repertoires from the peripheral blood of 10 to 15 young patients with multiple sclerosis. Multiple sclerosis patients were children and adolescents aged about 6 to 15 years. The protocol used for the library was PCR. TCRdb shows the sequencer as Illumina HiSeq 2500. To reduce PCR and sequencing biases, unique molecular identifiers were built into the TCR beta cDNA libraries. Approximately 500,000 cDNA molecules were obtained per 1 to 10 million input T cells, so each molecule approximated one T cell. The same protocol used for the earlier healthy control dataset was applied to prepare and sequence the patient libraries. Within a given batch, samples were prepared together, multiplexed and sequenced on the same HiSeq lane. Under the source paper's analysis protocol: MIGEC was used to process the raw barcoded reads, and molecular identifier groups with only a single read were discarded before consensus assembly and CDR3 extraction. Clonotype tables were post-analysed with VDJtools, normalizing diversity by down-sampling all datasets to the smallest sample size. In repertoire overlap clustering, CDR3 amino acid sequences, but not nucleotide sequences, were matched to correct batch-related cross-sample contamination. The public reads were reanalyzed by TCRdb: fastp trimming at Q25, MiXCR alignment, in-frame beta chains only. Every CDR3 protein is listed once, alongside the most common genes and DNA of its rows. TCRdb's processing, not the authors', yielded these V and J calls. The sample table records about 800,000 distinct CDR3 sequences; roughly 29% of these occur just once. About 0.5% of the sample comes from the top ten.

The CDR3 contains 15 residues, cysteine and phenylalanine counted. Solely the CDR3 DNA is kept, with 45 bases framed from the first base. V is shortened by 7 bases, J by 3 bases, and the region joining them spans 13 bases. CDR1 LGHDT and CDR2 YNNKEL were looked up in the germline V gene (reference sequence). This receptor chain uses TRBV3-1 and TRBJ1-6; 5 matching bases give a weak D call of TRBD1. What was sequenced was blood. The TCR originated in a girl aged 5-17 years with multiple sclerosis. The bases read TGTGCCAGCAACTCCGGACACCTCTATAATTCACCCCTCCACTTT. This is translated as CASNSGHLYNSPLHF.